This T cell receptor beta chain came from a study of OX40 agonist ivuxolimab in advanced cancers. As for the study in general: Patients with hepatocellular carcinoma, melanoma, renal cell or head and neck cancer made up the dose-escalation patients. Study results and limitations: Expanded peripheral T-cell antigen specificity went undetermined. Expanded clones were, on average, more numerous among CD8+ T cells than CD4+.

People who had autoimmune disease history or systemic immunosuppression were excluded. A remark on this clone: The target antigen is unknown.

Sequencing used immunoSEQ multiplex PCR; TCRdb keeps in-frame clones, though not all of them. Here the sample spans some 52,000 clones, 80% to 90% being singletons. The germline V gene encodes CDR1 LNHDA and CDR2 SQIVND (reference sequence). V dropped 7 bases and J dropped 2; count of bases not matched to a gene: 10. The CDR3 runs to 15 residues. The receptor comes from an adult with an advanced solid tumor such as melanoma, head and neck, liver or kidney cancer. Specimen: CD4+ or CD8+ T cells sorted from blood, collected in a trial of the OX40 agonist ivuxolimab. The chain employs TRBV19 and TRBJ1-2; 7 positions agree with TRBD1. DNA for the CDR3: TGTGCCAGTACCATCGGGACAGCGTCCAACTATGGCTACACCTTC. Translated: CASTIGTASNYGYTF. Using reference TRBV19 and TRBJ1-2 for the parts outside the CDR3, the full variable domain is DGGITQSPKYLFRKEGQNVTLSCEQNLNHDAMYWYRQDPGQGLRLIYYSQIVNDFQKGDIAEGYSVSREKKESFPLTVTSAQKNPTAFYLCASTIGTASNYGYTFGSGTRLTVV.